This entry features one T cell receptor (beta chain) sequence. The germline V and J ends were trimmed by 5 bases and 6 bases, with 11 bases remaining between them. Germline V lookup: CDR1 SGHAT, CDR2 FQNNGV. CDR3 length equals 12 residues. These data originate in a study of shared clonotypes between healthy human individuals. Positively selected for CCR7, the CD45RO-negative cells used as naive CD8 cells excluded terminally differentiated effector memory CD45RA+ cells. Once extracted for a subset, genomic DNA was divided evenly among several immunoSEQ plates. Each sorted subset replicate got 200 ng genomic DNA, roughly 33,000 genomes. Some clones are missing from TCRdb's copy, which holds only in-frame ones; the method was immunoSEQ multiplex PCR. The sample holds about 600,000 clones, roughly 98% seen once.

This sequence joins TRBV11-2 and TRBJ2-7; the D call may be TRBD1 or TRBD2 (5 bases each). The TCR comes from a man younger than 40 in good health. The specimen was naive CD8+ T cells sorted from blood. CDR3 bases: TGTGCCAGCAGCGGGGACGCCGCCGAGCAGTACTTC. Protein sequence: CASSGDAAEQYF.